The 32 T cell receptor beta chains given below trace back to one sample, sequenced in a study of blood T cell repertoires in COVID-19. Clones were sequenced by immunoSEQ multiplex PCR, and TCRdb holds only the in-frame ones, with some missing. The data show 95,000 to 120,000 clones, with roughly 84% seen just once and 8% to 9% held by the top ten. Sequencing was done on a sample of peripheral blood. Receptors were obtained from a woman aged 70-85 years who had recovered from COVID-19.

This chain uses TRBV7-2 with TRBJ2-7; D is possibly TRBD2 (7 bases). The germline V and J ends were trimmed by 7 bases and 4 bases, with 14 bases remaining between them. The germline V gene encodes CDR1 SGHTA and CDR2 FQGNSA. The CDR3 covers 13 residues. The CDR3 DNA sequence: TGTGCCAGCACGAAGGGGGGGCAATACGAGCAGTACTTC. As protein: CASTKGGQYEQYF.

This clone was seen once. The rearrangement joins TRBV25-1 to TRBJ2-5; possible D gene TRBD2, 5 bases. The V gene lost 8 bases and the J gene lost 1 base, with 8 bases spanning the gap. The CDR3 spans 12 residues. Germline CDR1 and CDR2: MGHDK and SYGVNS. Here the CDR3 DNA reads TGTGCCAGCGAGGGATCCCAAGAGACCCAGTACTTC. Protein product: CASEGSQETQYF.

The chain joins TRBV6-5 to TRBJ2-7; the D gene is possibly TRBD1 (5 bases). Deletions cut 0 bases from V and 3 bases from J, with 9 bases between. CDR3 length equals 14 residues. Germline lookup yields CDR1 MNHEY and CDR2 SVGAGI. CDR3 loop: CASSYSGESYEQYF. The CDR3 nucleotides read TGTGCCAGCAGTTACTCAGGGGAAAGCTACGAGCAGTACTTC.

CDR3 DNA: TGCAGTGCTAGGTGGCCGATGGGCTACACCTTC. It is translated as CSARWPMGYTF. This chain uses TRBV20-1 with TRBJ1-2; D is ambiguous. Germline values: CDR1 DFQATT, CDR2 SNEGSKA (reference sequence). Trimming stripped 3 bases from V and 8 bases from J, with 10 bases between. The CDR3 is 11 residues long.

The CDR3 DNA reads TGTGCCAGCAGGCTGACAGGAACCTACGAGCAGTACTTC. Its translation is CASRLTGTYEQYF. V usage is TRBV7-2 and J usage is TRBJ2-7; a weak D match, TRBD1 (6 bases). The CDR3 length is 13 residues. CDR1 and CDR2 from the germline V gene are SGHTA and FQGNSA. V shed 6 bases and J shed 2 bases, with 11 bases lying between them.

The V gene is TRBV6-5, the J gene TRBJ2-2; 9 positions match TRBD2. The junction had 3 bases not matched to a gene; V was cut back by 7 bases and J by 3 bases. CDR3 size: 14 residues. Germline CDR1 reads MNHEY; CDR2 reads SVGAGI. The CDR3 nucleotides are TGTGCCAGCACGGGACTAGCAGACACCGGGGAGCTGTTTTTT. It encodes CASTGLADTGELFF.

The chain employs TRBV4-1 and TRBJ2-1; D remains ambiguous. From germline, CDR1 is MGHRA and CDR2 YSYEKL. This CDR3 contains 16 residues. V lost 3 bases and J lost 0, with 12 bases in between. For the CDR3, the DNA is TGCGCCAGCAGCCAGCCGTGGGCTCGCTCCTACAATGAGCAGTTCTTC. Its translation is CASSQPWARSYNEQFF.

V usage is TRBV27 and J usage is TRBJ1-2; D is unresolved. From germline, CDR1 is MNHEY and CDR2 SMNVEV (reference sequence). The ends were cut back, 0 bases at V and 6 bases at J, with 11 bases in the middle. This CDR3 region has 14 residues. CDR3 nucleotide sequence: TGTGCCAGCAGTTTATCGAATGCCGGGAATGGCTACACCTTC. This sequence encodes CASSLSNAGNGYTF.

The J gene is TRBJ1-4, the V gene TRBV9, with 9 bases matching TRBD1. The CDR3 sequence is 15 residues long. Losses at the gene ends were 3 bases for V and 6 bases for J; bases not matched to a gene: 6. Per the germline V gene, CDR1 is SGDLS and CDR2 is YYNGEE. CDR3 sequence: CASSAEGQGHEKLFF. The CDR3 DNA sequence: TGTGCCAGCAGCGCCGAGGGACAGGGCCATGAAAAACTGTTTTTT.

The chain links TRBV9 to TRBJ2-7, with D tentatively TRBD2 (6 bases). CDR3 size: 15 residues. CDR1 and CDR2 (germline): SGDLS, YYNGEE. Trimming stripped 2 bases from V and 1 base from J, with 13 bases between. CDR3 coding DNA: TGTGCCAGCAGCGTCACCGGGACTGCATCCTACGAGCAGTACTTC. It is translated as CASSVTGTASYEQYF.

V gene TRBV5-6 combines with J gene TRBJ2-4, with 7 bases aligning to TRBD1. The CDR3 sequence is 13 residues long. V dropped 0 bases and J dropped 11; count of bases not matched to a gene: 5. CDR1 and CDR2 (germline): SGHDT, YYEEEE. The DNA of the CDR3 is TGTGCCAGCAGCTTGGACAGGGGTGAGGTTCAGTACTTC. Translated, it gives CASSLDRGEVQYF.

The rearrangement joins TRBV18 to TRBJ1-1; TRBD1 matches 7 bases. CDR1 and CDR2 (germline): KGHSH, LQKENI. The V and J ends lost 3 bases and 7 bases, in that order; junction bases with no gene match: 5. The CDR3 has 13 residues. The CDR3 DNA sequence: TGTGCCAGCTCACCGAGGGGGCCGGGTGAAGCTTTCTTT. Its translation is CASSPRGPGEAFF.

The V and J genes are TRBV30 and TRBJ1-2; D perhaps matches TRBD1 (5 bases). From germline, CDR1 is GTSNPN and CDR2 SVGIG (reference sequence). With 1 base removed from V and 7 bases from J, the gap between germline ends came to 16 bases. CDR3 length equals 14 residues. The CDR3 coding sequence is TGTGCCTGGAGTGGCAGGGTAAAACGCAGTGGCTACACCTTC. It codes for CAWSGRVKRSGYTF. The variable domain in full, with the rest retrieved from reference TRBV30 and TRBJ1-2, is SQTIHQWPATLVQPVGSPLSLECTVEGTSNPNLYWYRQAAGRGLQLLFYSVGIGQISSEVPQNLSASRPQDRQFILSSKKLLLSDSGFYLCAWSGRVKRSGYTFGSGTRLTVV.

This chain joins TRBV18 and TRBJ2-7, with unresolved D. The CDR3 spans 13 residues. Germline CDR1 and CDR2: KGHSH and LQKENI. Deletions cut 3 bases from V and 4 bases from J, with 10 bases between. CDR3 coding DNA: TGTGCCAGCTCACCCGCAGCGAGGTACGAGCAGTACTTC. Protein product: CASSPAARYEQYF.

The rearrangement joins TRBV27 to TRBJ2-3; no clear D. This CDR3 has 17 amino acids. V was cut by 2 bases and J by 2 bases, with 17 bases left in between. The germline V gene encodes CDR1 MNHEY and CDR2 SMNVEV (reference sequence). CDR3 in amino acids: CASSLKFPTYATDTQYF. The CDR3 coding sequence is TGTGCCAGCAGTTTAAAATTTCCTACCTATGCCACAGATACGCAGTATTTT.

In DNA form, the CDR3 reads TGTGCCAGCAGCTCCGCTAGCGGGTCCTACGAGCAGTACTTC. Translated: CASSSASGSYEQYF. The chain links TRBV7-2 to TRBJ2-7, with 8 bases identical to TRBD2. Germline trimming cut 4 bases from V and 1 base from J; bases unmatched to any gene: 3. This CDR3 spans 14 amino acids. Germline V gene sequence: CDR1 SGHTA, CDR2 FQGNSA. The variable domain in full, with the rest retrieved from reference TRBV7-2 and TRBJ2-7, is GAGVSQSPSNKVTEKGKDVELRCDPISGHTALYWYRQSLGQGLEFLIYFQGNSAPDKSGLPSDRFSAERTGGSVSTLTIQRTQQEDSAVYLCASSSASGSYEQYFGPGTRLTVT.

This chain joins TRBV7-2 and TRBJ1-1, with D uncertain. Trimming removed 5 bases from V and 4 bases from J, with 11 bases in between. Germline V CDR1 and CDR2: SGHTA, FQGNSA. The CDR3 runs 13 residues. CDR3 sequence: CASSIRVATEAFF. The CDR3 DNA follows: TGTGCCAGCAGCATACGGGTGGCCACTGAAGCTTTCTTT.

This chain links TRBV5-1 with TRBJ2-3; 8 positions match TRBD2. This CDR3 is 16 amino acids long. Trimming took 3 bases from V and 9 from J; bases not matched to a gene: 15. Germline V lookup: CDR1 SGHRS, CDR2 YFSETQ. CDR3 loop: CASSSAFGGAVETQYF. The CDR3, as DNA: TGCGCCAGCAGCTCGGCCTTCGGGGGGGCGGTTGAGACGCAGTATTTT.

The chain joins TRBV5-6 to TRBJ1-2; tentatively, D is TRBD1 (5 bases). Germline loops: CDR1 SGHDT, CDR2 YYEEEE. The CDR3 spans 13 residues. V lost 4 bases, J lost 3 bases, and 10 bases lay in between. The CDR3 is CASSHWGDYGYTF. CDR3 nucleotide sequence: TGTGCCAGCAGCCACTGGGGGGACTATGGCTACACCTTC.

The gene calls are TRBV7-9 and TRBJ2-2; weak D call: TRBD1 (5 bases). With 3 bases removed from V and 2 bases from J, the gap between germline ends came to 10 bases. Germline lookup yields CDR1 SEHNR and CDR2 FQNEAQ (reference sequence). CDR3 length equals 15 residues. The CDR3 loop reads CASSLPGYNTGELFF. In DNA, the CDR3 is TGTGCCAGCAGCTTGCCAGGGTACAACACCGGGGAGCTGTTTTTT.

V usage is TRBV3-1 (or the pseudogene TRBV3-2) and J usage is TRBJ1-6, with D maybe TRBD1 (6 bases). The CDR3 runs to 13 residues. From germline, CDR1 is LGHDT and CDR2 YNNKEL (reference sequence). V lost 8 bases, J lost 10 bases, and 15 bases lay in between. The CDR3 sequence is CASGYQQGSPLHF. The CDR3 nucleotides read TGTGCCAGCGGGTACCAACAGGGCTCACCCCTCCACTTT.

The chain employs TRBV6-5 and TRBJ2-7, with D maybe TRBD2 (5 bases). V was trimmed by 7 bases and J by 0 bases, leaving 16 bases between them. The germline CDR1 and CDR2 sequences are MNHEY and SVGAGI. This CDR3 has 15 residues. The CDR3 reads CASTRRLGDSYEQYF. The CDR3 coding sequence is TGTGCCAGCACCAGACGGTTGGGAGACTCCTACGAGCAGTACTTC.

The rearrangement links TRBV28 to TRBJ2-3; D possibly corresponds to TRBD1 (6 bases). The V and J ends lost 5 bases and 4 bases respectively, with 13 bases between them. Germline V gene lookup returns CDR1 MDHEN and CDR2 SYDVKM. The CDR3 spans 14 residues. This chain's CDR3 is CASSQINRADTQYF. In DNA, the CDR3 is TGTGCCAGCAGTCAAATCAACAGGGCAGATACGCAGTATTTT.

The gene calls are TRBV11-2 and TRBJ2-7, with 11 bases aligning to TRBD1. After removal of 8 bases from V and 3 bases from J, the junction contained 12 bases not matched to a gene. The length of the CDR3 is 16 residues. CDR1 and CDR2 from the germline V gene are SGHAT and FQNNGV. The DNA of the CDR3 is TGTGCCAGCGTCAGAGAGGGGACAGGGGGACGCTACGAGCAGTACTTC. Its translation: CASVREGTGGRYEQYF.

The gene calls are TRBV29-1 and TRBJ2-5, with 7 nucleotides matching TRBD1. Per the germline V gene, CDR1 is SQVTM and CDR2 is ANQGSEA. This CDR3 spans 12 amino acids. Losses at the gene ends were 6 bases for V and 5 bases for J; bases not matched to a gene: 6. The DNA for the CDR3 is TGCAGCGTCATACAGGGGTCGGAGACCCAGTACTTC. This codes for CSVIQGSETQYF.

CDR3 protein: CASLQGPGETQYF. CDR3 DNA sequence: TGTGCCAGCTTACAGGGGCCGGGGGAGACCCAGTACTTC. V is TRBV7-8 and J is TRBJ2-5; TRBD1 aligns across 7 bases. The CDR3 has 13 residues. After removal of 8 bases from V and 5 bases from J, the junction contained 8 bases not matched to a gene. Germline V gives CDR1 SGHVS, CDR2 FQNEAQ. The full variable domain, completed using reference TRBV7-8 and TRBJ2-5, is GAGVSQSPRYKVAKRGQDVALRCDPISGHVSLFWYQQALGQGPEFLTYFQNEAQLDKSGLPSDRFFAERPEGSVSTLKIQRTQQEDSAVYLCASLQGPGETQYFGPGTRLLVL.

This chain joins TRBV6-6 and TRBJ2-7; TRBD2 matches at 7 bases. V dropped 5 bases and J dropped 2; count of bases not matched to a gene: 6. CDR1 is MNHNY and CDR2 is SVGAGI in the germline V gene (reference sequence). The CDR3 length is 14 residues. Here the CDR3 DNA reads TGTGCCAGCAGTGCTAGCGGCACAACCTACGAGCAGTACTTC. Protein: CASSASGTTYEQYF.

The J gene is TRBJ1-2, the V gene TRBV6-1, with a possible D match to TRBD1 (6 bases). Germline V gene lookup returns CDR1 MNHNS and CDR2 SASEGT. The V end lost 4 bases, the J end lost 4 bases, and 19 bases lay between the germline ends. The CDR3 contains 16 residues. CDR3 nucleotides: TGTGCCAGCAGTGTCCTACAGGGTTTGGCTGTCTATGGCTACACCTTC. Translation: CASSVLQGLAVYGYTF.

This chain joins TRBV28 and TRBJ2-7; 9 bases map to TRBD2. In germline, CDR1 is MDHEN, CDR2 SYDVKM. Trimming cost V 4 bases and J 0 bases; bases outside gene matches: 7. CDR3 length: 16 amino acids. The CDR3 coding sequence is TGTGCCAGCAGTTACCAAGCGGGGGGCCCCTCCTACGAGCAGTACTTC. The encoded protein is CASSYQAGGPSYEQYF.

Notes on this clone: The junction departs from germline at one end; a sequencing error may be responsible. The rearrangement uses TRBV7-7 and TRBJ2-1; 9 bases match TRBD2. CDR3 length: 15 residues. Germline V gene sequence: CDR1 SSHAT, CDR2 FNYEAQ (reference sequence). The CDR3: CASSPGAGGPVEQFF. CDR3 nucleotide sequence: TGTGCTAGCAGCCCAGGGGCGGGGGGGCCGGTGGAGCAGTTCTTC. Full variable domain (outside the CDR3, taken from reference TRBV7-7 and TRBJ2-1): GAGVSQSPRYKVTKRGQDVTLRCDPISSHATLYWYQQALGQGPEFLTYFNYEAQPDKSGLPSDRFSAERPEGSISTLTIQRTEQRDSAMYRCASSPGAGGPVEQFFGPGTRLTVL.

The J gene is TRBJ1-4, the V gene TRBV19, with D possibly being TRBD1 (6 bases). Trimming removed 6 bases from V and 4 bases from J, with 12 bases in between. The CDR3 has 14 residues. The germline V gene has CDR1 LNHDA and CDR2 SQIVND (reference sequence). CDR3 amino acids: CASSSGQFNEKLFF. The DNA of the CDR3 is TGTGCCAGTAGCAGTGGACAGTTTAATGAAAAACTGTTTTTT.

V gene TRBV5-3 combines with J gene TRBJ2-7; D gene unclear. TRBV5-3 is annotated as an ORF whose role is uncertain. The germline V and J ends were trimmed by 10 bases and 0 bases, with 2 bases remaining between them. CDR3 length: 9 amino acids. CDR3 amino acids: CAYSYEQYF. In nucleotides, the CDR3 is TGTGCCTACTCCTACGAGCAGTACTTC.